A single sample is the source of the 10 T cell receptor beta chains below, sequenced in a study of blood T cell repertoires in COVID-19. Sequenced by immunoSEQ multiplex PCR; TCRdb stores in-frame clones only, minus some. The sample lists around 430,000 clones; around nine tenths were seen once. What was sequenced was PBMCs or T cells enriched from blood (not recorded which). Every receptor here comes from a woman between 50 and 59 years old who had recovered from COVID-19.

The chain recombines TRBV29-1 with TRBJ1-1; 7 bases agree with TRBD1. The CDR3 runs 12 residues. Germline V gives CDR1 SQVTM, CDR2 ANQGSEA. The J segment lost 6 bases and the V segment lost 4 bases, leaving 5 bases of the junction unmatched. CDR3 nucleotide sequence: TGCAGCGTTGGCCCCGGGACAGCTGAAGCTTTCTTT. This gives the protein CSVGPGTAEAFF.

This sequence joins TRBV27 and TRBJ1-1; D may be TRBD1 (6 bases). Trimming left V 6 bases short and J 8 bases short, with 22 bases between. Germline lookup yields CDR1 MNHEY and CDR2 SMNVEV (reference sequence). This CDR3 spans 15 amino acids. CDR3 nucleotides: TGTGCCAGCAGCGCCTCCCCCGCAGGGGCGACGGAAGCTTTCTTT. Residues: CASSASPAGATEAFF.

J is TRBJ2-2 and V is TRBV14; D remains ambiguous. The ends were cut back, 1 base at V and 3 bases at J, with 9 bases in the middle. Germline CDR1 SGHDN, CDR2 FVKESK. This CDR3 spans 15 amino acids. The chain's CDR3 is CASSQARRDTGELFF. CDR3 in DNA: TGTGCCAGCAGCCAAGCCCGCCGGGACACCGGGGAGCTGTTTTTT. Filled out from reference TRBV14 and TRBJ2-2, the complete variable domain reads EAGVTQFPSHSVIEKGQTVTLRCDPISGHDNLYWYRRVMGKEIKFLLHFVKESKQDESGMPNNRFLAERTGGTYSTLKVQPAELEDSGVYFCASSQARRDTGELFFGEGSRLTVL.

Written as DNA, the CDR3 is TGCGCCAGCAGCCAATACAGGGGGGACGGCAATCAGCCCCAGCATTTT. The encoded protein is CASSQYRGDGNQPQHF. The chain employs TRBV4-3 and TRBJ1-5, with 8 bases identical to TRBD1. Germline assignment: CDR1 LGHNA and CDR2 YSLEER. This CDR3 is 16 amino acids long. With 2 bases clipped from V and 2 bases from J, the junction kept 5 bases outside the gene matches.

The rearrangement uses TRBV30 and TRBJ1-1; TRBD1 matches at 8 bases. The germline V gene encodes CDR1 GTSNPN and CDR2 SVGIG (reference sequence). V shed 2 bases and J 12 bases; nucleotides not matched to a gene: 8. The CDR3 spans 12 residues. DNA of the CDR3: TGTGCCTGGAGTTATGGACAGGGCGGAACTTTCTTT. It translates to CAWSYGQGGTFF.

The chain combines TRBV5-6 with TRBJ1-5; TRBD1 might be the D (6 bases). The CDR3 contains 15 residues. The V and J ends lost 2 bases and 3 bases respectively, with 12 bases between them. Germline CDR1 reads SGHDT; CDR2 reads YYEEEE. The CDR3 nucleotides are TGTGCCAGCAGCTTTAGGGGGAGGGACAATCAGCCCCAGCATTTT. Protein product: CASSFRGRDNQPQHF.

V is TRBV7-3 and J is TRBJ2-1; TRBD2 matches at 10 bases. J lost 8 bases, V lost 5 bases, and 9 bases had no gene match. Per germline, CDR1 SGHTA and CDR2 FQGTGA. This CDR3 is 15 amino acids long. The CDR3 region is CASSPTSGVSDEQFF. Written as DNA, the CDR3 is TGTGCCAGCAGCCCAACTAGCGGGGTTAGCGATGAGCAGTTCTTC.

The rearrangement links TRBV2 to TRBJ2-7, with 9 bases that match TRBD1. This CDR3 contains 13 residues. V shed 7 bases, J shed 4 bases, and the junction held 5 bases outside the gene matches. In germline, CDR1 is SNHLY, CDR2 FYNNEI. This CDR3 is CASNRDRDYEQYF. CDR3 coding DNA: TGTGCCAGCAACAGGGACAGGGATTACGAGCAGTACTTC. The whole variable domain, remainder taken from reference TRBV2 and TRBJ2-7, is EPEVTQTPSHQVTQMGQEVILRCVPISNHLYFYWYRQILGQKVEFLVSFYNNEISEKSEIFDDQFSVERPDGSNFTLKIRSTKLEDSAMYFCASNRDRDYEQYFGPGTRLTVT.

V gene TRBV13 combines with J gene TRBJ2-7; 7 bases match TRBD1. Germline assignment: CDR1 PRHDT and CDR2 FYEKMQ (reference sequence). Trimming cost V 5 bases and J 0 bases; bases outside gene matches: 7. This CDR3 comprises 15 residues. CDR3: CASSRGQASSYEQYF. In nucleotides, the CDR3 is TGTGCCAGCAGCCGTGGACAGGCCAGCTCCTACGAGCAGTACTTC.

CDR3 nucleotides: TGTGCCAGCAGTGTGGAGGGAACGAACACCGGGGAGCTGTTTTTT. This sequence encodes CASSVEGTNTGELFF. The chain links TRBV28 to TRBJ2-2; D possibly corresponds to TRBD2 (6 bases). Germline lookup yields CDR1 MDHEN and CDR2 SYDVKM. The length of the CDR3 is 15 residues. Trimming removed 5 bases from V and 0 bases from J, with 10 bases in between.